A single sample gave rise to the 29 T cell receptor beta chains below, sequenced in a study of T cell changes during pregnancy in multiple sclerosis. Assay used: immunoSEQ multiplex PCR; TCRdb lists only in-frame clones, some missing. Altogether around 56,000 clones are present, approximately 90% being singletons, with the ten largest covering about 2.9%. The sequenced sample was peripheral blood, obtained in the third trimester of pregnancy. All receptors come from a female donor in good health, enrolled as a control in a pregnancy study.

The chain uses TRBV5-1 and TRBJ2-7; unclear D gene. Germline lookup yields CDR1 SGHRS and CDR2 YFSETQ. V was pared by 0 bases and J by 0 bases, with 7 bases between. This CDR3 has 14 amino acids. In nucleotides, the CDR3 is TGCGCCAGCAGCTTGGGGCAGATCTCCTACGAGCAGTACTTC. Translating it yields CASSLGQISYEQYF.

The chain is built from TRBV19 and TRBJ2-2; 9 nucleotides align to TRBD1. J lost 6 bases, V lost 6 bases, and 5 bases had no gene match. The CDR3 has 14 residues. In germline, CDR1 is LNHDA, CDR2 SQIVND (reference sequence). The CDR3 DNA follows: TGTGCCAGTAGCTGGACAGGGGATGCCGGGGAGCTGTTTTTT. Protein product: CASSWTGDAGELFF.

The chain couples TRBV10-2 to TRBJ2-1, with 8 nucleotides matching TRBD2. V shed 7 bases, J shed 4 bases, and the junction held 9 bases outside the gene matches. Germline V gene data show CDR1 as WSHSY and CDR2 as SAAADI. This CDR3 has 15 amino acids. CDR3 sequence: CASIKLREGYNEQFF. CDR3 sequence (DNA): TGCGCCAGCATCAAGCTACGGGAGGGTTACAATGAGCAGTTCTTC.

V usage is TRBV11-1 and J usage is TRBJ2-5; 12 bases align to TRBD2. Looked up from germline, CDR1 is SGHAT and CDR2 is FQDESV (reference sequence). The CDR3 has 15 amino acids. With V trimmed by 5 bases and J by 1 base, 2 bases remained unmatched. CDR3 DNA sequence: TGTGCCAGCAGCGTGGGACTAGCGGGCCAAGAGACCCAGTACTTC. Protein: CASSVGLAGQETQYF.

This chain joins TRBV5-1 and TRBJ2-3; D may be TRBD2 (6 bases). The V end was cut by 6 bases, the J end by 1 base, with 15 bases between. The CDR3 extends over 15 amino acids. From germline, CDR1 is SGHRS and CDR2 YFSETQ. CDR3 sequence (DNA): TGCGCCAGCAACGGCGGGCCGGGAGGCACAGATACGCAGTATTTT. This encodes CASNGGPGGTDTQYF.

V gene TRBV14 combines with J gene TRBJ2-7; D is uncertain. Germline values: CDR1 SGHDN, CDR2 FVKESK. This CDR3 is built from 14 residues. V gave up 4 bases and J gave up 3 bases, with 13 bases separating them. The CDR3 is CASSRRGSYYEQYF. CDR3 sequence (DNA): TGTGCCAGCAGCCGCCGAGGATCGTACTACGAGCAGTACTTC.

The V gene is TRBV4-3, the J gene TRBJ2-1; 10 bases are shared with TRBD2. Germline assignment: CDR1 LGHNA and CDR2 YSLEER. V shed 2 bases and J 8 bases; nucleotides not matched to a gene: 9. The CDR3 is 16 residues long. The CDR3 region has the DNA TGCGCCAGCAGCCAATTTCTAGCGGGAGTTCTAGATGAGCAGTTCTTC. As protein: CASSQFLAGVLDEQFF.

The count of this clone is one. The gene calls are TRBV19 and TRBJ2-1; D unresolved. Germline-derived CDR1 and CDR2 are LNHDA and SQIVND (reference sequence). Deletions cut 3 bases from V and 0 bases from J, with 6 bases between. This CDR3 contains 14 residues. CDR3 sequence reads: CASSILFSYNEQFF. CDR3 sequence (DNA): TGTGCCAGTAGTATTCTCTTCTCCTACAATGAGCAGTTCTTC. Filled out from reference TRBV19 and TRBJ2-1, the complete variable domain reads DGGITQSPKYLFRKEGQNVTLSCEQNLNHDAMYWYRQDPGQGLRLIYYSQIVNDFQKGDIAEGYSVSREKKESFPLTVTSAQKNPTAFYLCASSILFSYNEQFFGPGTRLTVL.

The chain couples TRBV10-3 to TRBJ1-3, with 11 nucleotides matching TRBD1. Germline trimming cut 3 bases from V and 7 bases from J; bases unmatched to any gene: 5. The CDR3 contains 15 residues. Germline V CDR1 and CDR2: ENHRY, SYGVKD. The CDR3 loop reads CAISERTGGPNTIYF. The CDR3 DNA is TGTGCCATCAGTGAAAGGACAGGGGGCCCTAACACCATATATTTT.

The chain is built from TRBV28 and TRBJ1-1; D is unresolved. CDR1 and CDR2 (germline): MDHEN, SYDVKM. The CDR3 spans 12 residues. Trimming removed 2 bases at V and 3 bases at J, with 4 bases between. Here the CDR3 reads CASSLGHTEAFF. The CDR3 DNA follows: TGTGCCAGCAGTTTAGGGCACACTGAAGCTTTCTTT.

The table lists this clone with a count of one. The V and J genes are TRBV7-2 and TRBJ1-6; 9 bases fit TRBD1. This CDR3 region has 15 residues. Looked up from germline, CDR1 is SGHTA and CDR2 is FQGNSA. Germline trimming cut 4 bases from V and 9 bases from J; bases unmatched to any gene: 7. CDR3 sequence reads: CASSYGTGYGSPLHF. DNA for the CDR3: TGTGCCAGCAGCTACGGGACAGGGTATGGTTCACCCCTCCACTTT.

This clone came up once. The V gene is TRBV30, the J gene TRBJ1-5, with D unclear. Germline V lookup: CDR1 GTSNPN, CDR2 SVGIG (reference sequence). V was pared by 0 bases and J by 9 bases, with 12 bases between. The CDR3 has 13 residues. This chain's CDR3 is CAWSVSGEGPQHF. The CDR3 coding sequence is TGTGCCTGGAGTGTAAGTGGAGAAGGGCCCCAGCATTTT. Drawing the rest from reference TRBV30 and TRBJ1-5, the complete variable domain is SQTIHQWPATLVQPVGSPLSLECTVEGTSNPNLYWYRQAAGRGLQLLFYSVGIGQISSEVPQNLSASRPQDRQFILSSKKLLLSDSGFYLCAWSVSGEGPQHFGDGTRLSIL.

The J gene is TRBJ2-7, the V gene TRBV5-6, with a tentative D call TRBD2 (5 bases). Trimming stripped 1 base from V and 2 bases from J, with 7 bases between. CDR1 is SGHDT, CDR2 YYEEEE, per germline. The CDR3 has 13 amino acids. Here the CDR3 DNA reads TGTGCCAGCAGCTTGACACTAGCCTACGAGCAGTACTTC. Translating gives CASSLTLAYEQYF. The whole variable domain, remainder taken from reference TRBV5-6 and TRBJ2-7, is DAGVTQSPTHLIKTRGQQVTLRCSPKSGHDTVSWYQQALGQGPQFIFQYYEEEERQRGNFPDRFSGHQFPNYSSELNVNALLLGDSALYLCASSLTLAYEQYFGPGTRLTVT.

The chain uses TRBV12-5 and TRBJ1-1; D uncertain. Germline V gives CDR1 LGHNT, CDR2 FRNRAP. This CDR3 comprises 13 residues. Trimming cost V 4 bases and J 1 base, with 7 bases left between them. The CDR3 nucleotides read TGTGCTAGTGGTTCCGACAAGAACACTGAAGCTTTCTTT. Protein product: CASGSDKNTEAFF.

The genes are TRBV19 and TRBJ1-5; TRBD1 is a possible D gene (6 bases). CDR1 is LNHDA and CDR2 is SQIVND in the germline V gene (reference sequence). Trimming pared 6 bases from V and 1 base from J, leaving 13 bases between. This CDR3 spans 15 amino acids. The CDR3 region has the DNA TGTGCCAGTAGCACCGGGACACCCAGCAATCAGCCCCAGCATTTT. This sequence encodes CASSTGTPSNQPQHF.

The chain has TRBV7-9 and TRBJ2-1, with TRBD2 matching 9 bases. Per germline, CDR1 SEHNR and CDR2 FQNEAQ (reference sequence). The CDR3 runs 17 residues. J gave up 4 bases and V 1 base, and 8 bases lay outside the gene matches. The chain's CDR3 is CASSLGLAAPLYNEQFF. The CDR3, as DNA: TGTGCCAGCAGCTTAGGACTAGCGGCTCCCCTTTACAATGAGCAGTTCTTC.

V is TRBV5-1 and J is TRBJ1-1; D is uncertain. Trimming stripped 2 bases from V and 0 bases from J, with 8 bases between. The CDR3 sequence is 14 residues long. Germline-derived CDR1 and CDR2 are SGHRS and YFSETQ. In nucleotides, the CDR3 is TGCGCCAGCAGCTTTTCTGAGGTGAACACTGAAGCTTTCTTT. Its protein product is CASSFSEVNTEAFF.

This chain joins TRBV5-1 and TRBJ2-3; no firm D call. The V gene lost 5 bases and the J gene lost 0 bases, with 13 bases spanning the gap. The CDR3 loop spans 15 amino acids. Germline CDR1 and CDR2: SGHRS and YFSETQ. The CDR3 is CASRYTDLSTDTQYF. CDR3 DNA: TGCGCCAGCAGATATACAGACCTGAGCACAGATACGCAGTATTTT.

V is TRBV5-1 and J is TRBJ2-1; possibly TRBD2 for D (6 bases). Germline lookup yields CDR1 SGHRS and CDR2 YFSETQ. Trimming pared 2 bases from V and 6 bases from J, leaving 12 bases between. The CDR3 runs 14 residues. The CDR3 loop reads CASSFGSSANEQFF. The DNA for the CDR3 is TGCGCCAGCAGCTTCGGTTCTAGCGCCAATGAGCAGTTCTTC.

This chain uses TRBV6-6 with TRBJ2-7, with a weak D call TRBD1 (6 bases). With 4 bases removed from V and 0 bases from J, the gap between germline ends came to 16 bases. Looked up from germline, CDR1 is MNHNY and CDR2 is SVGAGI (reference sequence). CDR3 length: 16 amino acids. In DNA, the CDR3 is TGTGCCAGCAGTTTCCGGGACATCGCGAGCTCCTACGAGCAGTACTTC. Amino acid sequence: CASSFRDIASSYEQYF.

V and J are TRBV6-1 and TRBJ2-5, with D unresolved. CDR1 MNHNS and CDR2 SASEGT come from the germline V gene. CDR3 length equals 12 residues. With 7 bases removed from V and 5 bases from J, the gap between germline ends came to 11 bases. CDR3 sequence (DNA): TGTGCCAGCACCCTAGAACGGGAGACCCAGTACTTC. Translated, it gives CASTLERETQYF.

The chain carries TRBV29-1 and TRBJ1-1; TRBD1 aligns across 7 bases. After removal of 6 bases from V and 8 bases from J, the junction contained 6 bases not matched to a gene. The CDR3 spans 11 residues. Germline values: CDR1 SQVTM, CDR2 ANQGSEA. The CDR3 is CSVAQGGEAFF. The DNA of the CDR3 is TGCAGCGTCGCCCAGGGGGGAGAAGCTTTCTTT.

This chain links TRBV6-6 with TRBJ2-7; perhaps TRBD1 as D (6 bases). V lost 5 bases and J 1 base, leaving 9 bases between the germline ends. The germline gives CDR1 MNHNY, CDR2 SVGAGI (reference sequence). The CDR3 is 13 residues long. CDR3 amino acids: CASSQGQSYEQYF. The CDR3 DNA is TGTGCCAGCAGTCAAGGACAGTCCTACGAGCAGTACTTC.

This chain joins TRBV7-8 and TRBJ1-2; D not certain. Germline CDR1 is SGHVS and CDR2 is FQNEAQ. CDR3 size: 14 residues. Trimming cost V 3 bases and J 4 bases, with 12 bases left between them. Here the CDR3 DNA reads TGTGCCAGCAGCTTTTCAGGCGAAAGCTATGGCTACACCTTC. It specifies CASSFSGESYGYTF.

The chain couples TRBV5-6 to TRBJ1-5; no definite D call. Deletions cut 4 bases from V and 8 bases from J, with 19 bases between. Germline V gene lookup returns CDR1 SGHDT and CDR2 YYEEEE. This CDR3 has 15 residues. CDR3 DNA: TGTGCCAGCAGCCGGGCCTGGATCGGGCGGGAGCCCCAGCATTTT. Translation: CASSRAWIGREPQHF.

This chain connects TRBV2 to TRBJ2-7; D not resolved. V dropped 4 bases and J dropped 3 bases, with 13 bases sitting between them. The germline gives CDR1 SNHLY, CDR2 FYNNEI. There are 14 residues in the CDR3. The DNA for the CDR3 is TGTGCCAGCAGTGTAAACACCGTCAACTACGAGCAGTACTTC. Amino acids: CASSVNTVNYEQYF.

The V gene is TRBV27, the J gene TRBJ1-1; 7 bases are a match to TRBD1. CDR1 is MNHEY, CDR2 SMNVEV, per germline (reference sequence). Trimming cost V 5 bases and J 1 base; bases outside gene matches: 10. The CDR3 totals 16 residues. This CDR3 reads CASSPQTGRGNTEAFF. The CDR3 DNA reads TGTGCCAGCAGTCCTCAGACAGGGCGAGGGAACACTGAAGCTTTCTTT.

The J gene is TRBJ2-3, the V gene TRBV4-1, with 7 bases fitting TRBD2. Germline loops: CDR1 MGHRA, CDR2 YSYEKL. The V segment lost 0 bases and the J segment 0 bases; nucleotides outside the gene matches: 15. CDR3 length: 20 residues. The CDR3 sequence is CASSQDGGGSSDTSTDTQYF. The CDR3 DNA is TGCGCCAGCAGCCAAGATGGGGGGGGTTCTAGCGACACTAGCACAGATACGCAGTATTTT.

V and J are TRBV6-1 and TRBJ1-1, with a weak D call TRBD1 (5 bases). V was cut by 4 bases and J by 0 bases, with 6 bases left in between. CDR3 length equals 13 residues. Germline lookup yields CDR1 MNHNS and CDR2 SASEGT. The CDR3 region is CASSVGVNTEAFF. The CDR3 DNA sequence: TGTGCCAGCAGTGTAGGGGTGAACACTGAAGCTTTCTTT.